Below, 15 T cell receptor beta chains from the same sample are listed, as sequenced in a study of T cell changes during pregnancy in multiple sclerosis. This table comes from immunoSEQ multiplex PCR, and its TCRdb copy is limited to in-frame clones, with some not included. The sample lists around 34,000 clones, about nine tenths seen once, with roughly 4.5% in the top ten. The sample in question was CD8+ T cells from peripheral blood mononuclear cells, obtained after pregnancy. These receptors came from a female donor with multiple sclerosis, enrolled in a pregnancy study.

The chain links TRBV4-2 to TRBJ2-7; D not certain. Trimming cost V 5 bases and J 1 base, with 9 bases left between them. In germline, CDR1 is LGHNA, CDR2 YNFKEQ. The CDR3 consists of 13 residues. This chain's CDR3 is CASSFGVSYEQYF. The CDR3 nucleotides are TGTGCCAGCAGCTTTGGAGTTTCCTACGAGCAGTACTTC.

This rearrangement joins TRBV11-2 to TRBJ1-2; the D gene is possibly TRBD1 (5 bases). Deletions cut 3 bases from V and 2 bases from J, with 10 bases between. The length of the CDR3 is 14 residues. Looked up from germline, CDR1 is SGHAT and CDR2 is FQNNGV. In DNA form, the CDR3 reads TGTGCCAGCAGCTTTTGGGCAGGGAACTATGGCTACACCTTC. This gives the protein CASSFWAGNYGYTF.

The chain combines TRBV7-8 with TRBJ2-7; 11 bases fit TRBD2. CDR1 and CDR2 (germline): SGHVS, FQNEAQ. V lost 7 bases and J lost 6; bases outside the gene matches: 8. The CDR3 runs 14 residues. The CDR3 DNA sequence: TGTGCCAGCACCCGACTAGCGGGGTTCGGCGAGCAGTACTTC. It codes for CASTRLAGFGEQYF. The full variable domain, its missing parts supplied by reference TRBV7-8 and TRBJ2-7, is GAGVSQSPRYKVAKRGQDVALRCDPISGHVSLFWYQQALGQGPEFLTYFQNEAQLDKSGLPSDRFFAERPEGSVSTLKIQRTQQEDSAVYLCASTRLAGFGEQYFGPGTRLTVT.

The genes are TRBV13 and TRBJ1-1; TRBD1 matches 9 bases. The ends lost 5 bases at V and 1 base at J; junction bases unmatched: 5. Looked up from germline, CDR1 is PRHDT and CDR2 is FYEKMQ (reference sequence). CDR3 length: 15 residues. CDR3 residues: CASSPQTGGNTEAFF. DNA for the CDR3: TGTGCCAGCAGCCCCCAGACAGGGGGGAACACTGAAGCTTTCTTT.

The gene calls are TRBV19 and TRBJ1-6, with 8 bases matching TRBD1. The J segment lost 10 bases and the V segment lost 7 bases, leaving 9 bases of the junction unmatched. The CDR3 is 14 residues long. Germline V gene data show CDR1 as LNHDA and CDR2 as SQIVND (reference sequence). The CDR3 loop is CASKETGDASPLHF. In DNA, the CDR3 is TGTGCCAGTAAAGAGACAGGGGATGCCTCACCCCTCCACTTT.

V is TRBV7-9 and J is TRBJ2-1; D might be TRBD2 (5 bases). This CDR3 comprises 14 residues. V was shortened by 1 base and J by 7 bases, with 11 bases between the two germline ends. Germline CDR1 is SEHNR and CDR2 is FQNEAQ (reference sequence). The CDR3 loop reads CASSLVGAGNEQFF. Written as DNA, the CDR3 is TGTGCCAGCAGCTTAGTGGGCGCGGGTAATGAGCAGTTCTTC.

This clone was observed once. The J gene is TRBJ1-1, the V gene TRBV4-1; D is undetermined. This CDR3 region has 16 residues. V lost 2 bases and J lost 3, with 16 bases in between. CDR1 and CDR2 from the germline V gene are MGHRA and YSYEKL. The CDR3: CASSQFPLPRYTEAFF. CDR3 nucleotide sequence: TGCGCCAGCAGCCAATTCCCCCTGCCGAGGTACACTGAAGCTTTCTTT.

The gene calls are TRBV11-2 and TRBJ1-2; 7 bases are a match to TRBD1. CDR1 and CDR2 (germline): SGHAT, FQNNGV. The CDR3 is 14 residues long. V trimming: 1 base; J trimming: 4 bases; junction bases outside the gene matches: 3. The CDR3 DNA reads TGTGCCAGCAGCTTAGGGGACAGAGTCTATGGCTACACCTTC. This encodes CASSLGDRVYGYTF.

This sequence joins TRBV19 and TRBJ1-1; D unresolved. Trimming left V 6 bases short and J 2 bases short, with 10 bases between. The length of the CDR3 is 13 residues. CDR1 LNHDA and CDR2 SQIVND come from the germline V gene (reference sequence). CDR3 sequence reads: CASSLALNTEAFF. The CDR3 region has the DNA TGTGCCAGTAGCCTGGCTCTCAACACTGAAGCTTTCTTT.

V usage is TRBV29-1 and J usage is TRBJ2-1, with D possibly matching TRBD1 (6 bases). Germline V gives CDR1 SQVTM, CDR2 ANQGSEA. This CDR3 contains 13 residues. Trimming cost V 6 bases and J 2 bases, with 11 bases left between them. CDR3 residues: CSVNRDTYNEQFF. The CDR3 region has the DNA TGCAGCGTGAACCGGGACACCTACAATGAGCAGTTCTTC.

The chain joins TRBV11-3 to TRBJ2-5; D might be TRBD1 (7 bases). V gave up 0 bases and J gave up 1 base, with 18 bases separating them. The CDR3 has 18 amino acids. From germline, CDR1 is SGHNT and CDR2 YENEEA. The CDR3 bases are TGTGCCAGCAGCTTAGATGGCGCGGGACAGCTAATCCAAGAGACCCAGTACTTC. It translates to CASSLDGAGQLIQETQYF.

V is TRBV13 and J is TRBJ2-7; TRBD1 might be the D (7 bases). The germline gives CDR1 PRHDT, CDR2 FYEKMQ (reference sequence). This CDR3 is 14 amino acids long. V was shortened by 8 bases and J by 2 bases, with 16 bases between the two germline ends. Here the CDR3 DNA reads TGTGCCAGCGGGGCGGGACAGTCGCCCTACGAGCAGTACTTC. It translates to CASGAGQSPYEQYF. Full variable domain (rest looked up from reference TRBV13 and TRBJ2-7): AAGVIQSPRHLIKEKRETATLKCYPIPRHDTVYWYQQGPGQDPQFLISFYEKMQSDKGSIPDRFSAQQFSDYHSELNMSSLELGDSALYFCASGAGQSPYEQYFGPGTRLTVT.

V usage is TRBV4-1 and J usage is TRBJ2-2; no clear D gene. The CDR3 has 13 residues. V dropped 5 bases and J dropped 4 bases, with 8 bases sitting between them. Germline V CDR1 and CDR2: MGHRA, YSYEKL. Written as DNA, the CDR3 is TGCGCCAGCAGCGTTGGCCCCACCGGGGAGCTGTTTTTT. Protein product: CASSVGPTGELFF.

CDR3 protein: CASSLEGTGYNSPLHF. The CDR3, as DNA: TGTGCCAGCAGCTTAGAAGGGACAGGGTATAATTCACCCCTCCACTTT. The chain joins TRBV7-9 to TRBJ1-6; 9 bases align to TRBD1. The CDR3 has 16 amino acids. J lost 4 bases, V lost 1 base, and 2 bases had no gene match. Germline values: CDR1 SEHNR, CDR2 FQNEAQ (reference sequence). Together with reference TRBV7-9 and TRBJ1-6, the CDR3 gives the full variable domain: DTGVSQNPRHKITKRGQNVTFRCDPISEHNRLYWYRQTLGQGPEFLTYFQNEAQLEKSRLLSDRFSAERPKGSFSTLEIQRTEQGDSAMYLCASSLEGTGYNSPLHFGNGTRLTVT.

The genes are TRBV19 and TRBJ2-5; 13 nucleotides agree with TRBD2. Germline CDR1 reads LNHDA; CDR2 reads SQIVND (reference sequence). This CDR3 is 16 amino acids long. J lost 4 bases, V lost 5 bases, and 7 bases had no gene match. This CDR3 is CASSGSGLAGRETQYF. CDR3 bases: TGTGCCAGTAGTGGATCGGGACTAGCGGGGAGAGAGACCCAGTACTTC.